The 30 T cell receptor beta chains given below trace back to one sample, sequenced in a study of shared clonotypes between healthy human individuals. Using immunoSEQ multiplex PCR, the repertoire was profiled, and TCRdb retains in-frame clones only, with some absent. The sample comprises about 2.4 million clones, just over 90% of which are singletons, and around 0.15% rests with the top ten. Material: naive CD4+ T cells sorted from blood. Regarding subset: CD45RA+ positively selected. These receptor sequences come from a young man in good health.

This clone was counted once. Here the CDR3 DNA reads TGTGCCAGCAAGGGACTAGCGGGGGGGATGAACGAGCAGTACTTC. Translation: CASKGLAGGMNEQYF. The chain has TRBV6-6 and TRBJ2-7; 16 nucleotides line up with TRBD2. Germline CDR1 is MNHNY and CDR2 is SVGAGI (reference sequence). The CDR3 has 15 amino acids. Unmatched junction bases numbered 5, after V lost 7 bases and J lost 5 bases.

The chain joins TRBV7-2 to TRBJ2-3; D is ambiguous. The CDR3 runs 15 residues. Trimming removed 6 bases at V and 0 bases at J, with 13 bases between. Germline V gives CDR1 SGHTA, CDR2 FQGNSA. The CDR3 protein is CASSRRSGSTDTQYF. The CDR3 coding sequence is TGTGCCAGCAGTCGCCGCTCGGGCAGCACAGATACGCAGTATTTT.

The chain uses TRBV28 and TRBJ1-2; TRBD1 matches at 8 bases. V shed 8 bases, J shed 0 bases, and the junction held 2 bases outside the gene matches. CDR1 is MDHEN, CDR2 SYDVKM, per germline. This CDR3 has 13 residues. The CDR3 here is CASLQGANYGYTF. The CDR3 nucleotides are TGTGCCAGCCTACAGGGGGCTAACTATGGCTACACCTTC.

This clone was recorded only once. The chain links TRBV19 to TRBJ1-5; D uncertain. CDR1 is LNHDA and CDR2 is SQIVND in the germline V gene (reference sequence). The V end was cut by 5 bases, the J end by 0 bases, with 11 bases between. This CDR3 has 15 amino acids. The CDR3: CASSVEGPSNQPQHF. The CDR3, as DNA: TGTGCCAGTAGTGTCGAAGGGCCTAGCAATCAGCCCCAGCATTTT.

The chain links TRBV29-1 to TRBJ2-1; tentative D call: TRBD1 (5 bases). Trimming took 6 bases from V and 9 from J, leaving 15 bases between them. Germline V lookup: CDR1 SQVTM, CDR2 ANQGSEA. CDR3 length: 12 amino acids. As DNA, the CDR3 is TGCAGCGTCTTCCAGGGATCTGGTGAGCAGTTCTTC. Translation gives CSVFQGSGEQFF.

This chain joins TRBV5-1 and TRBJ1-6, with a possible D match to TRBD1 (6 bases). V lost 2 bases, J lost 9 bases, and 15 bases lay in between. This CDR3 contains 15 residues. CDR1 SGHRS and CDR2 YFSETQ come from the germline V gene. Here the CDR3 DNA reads TGCGCCAGCAGCTTACAGGGACCGGGAGGTTCACCCCTCCACTTT. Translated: CASSLQGPGGSPLHF.

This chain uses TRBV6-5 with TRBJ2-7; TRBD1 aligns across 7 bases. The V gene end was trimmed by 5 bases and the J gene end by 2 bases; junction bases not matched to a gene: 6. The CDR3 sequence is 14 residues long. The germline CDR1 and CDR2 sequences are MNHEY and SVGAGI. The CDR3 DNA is TGTGCCAGCAGTCCCGGGACAGCAACCTACGAGCAGTACTTC. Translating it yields CASSPGTATYEQYF.

The CDR3 region is CAGSGGRRTDTQYF. CDR3 nucleotide sequence: TGTGCCGGCTCAGGGGGAAGGCGCACAGATACGCAGTATTTT. The V call is TRBV19, the J call TRBJ2-3, with 7 positions matching TRBD1. J was trimmed by 1 base and V by 11 bases; bases with no gene match: 9. Germline V gene lookup returns CDR1 LNHDA and CDR2 SQIVND (reference sequence). The CDR3 totals 14 residues.

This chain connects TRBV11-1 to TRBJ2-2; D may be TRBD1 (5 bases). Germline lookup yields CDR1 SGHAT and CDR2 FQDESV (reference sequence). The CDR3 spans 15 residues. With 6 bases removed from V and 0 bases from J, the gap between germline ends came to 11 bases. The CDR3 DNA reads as TGTGCCAGCAGTTGGGGCATCACGAACACCGGGGAGCTGTTTTTT. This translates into CASSWGITNTGELFF.

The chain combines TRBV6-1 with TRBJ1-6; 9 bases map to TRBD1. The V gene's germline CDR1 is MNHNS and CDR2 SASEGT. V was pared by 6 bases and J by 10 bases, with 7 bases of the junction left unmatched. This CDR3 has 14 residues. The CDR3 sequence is CASRIGTGLSPLHF. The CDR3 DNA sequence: TGTGCCAGCAGGATCGGGACAGGGTTGTCACCCCTCCACTTT.

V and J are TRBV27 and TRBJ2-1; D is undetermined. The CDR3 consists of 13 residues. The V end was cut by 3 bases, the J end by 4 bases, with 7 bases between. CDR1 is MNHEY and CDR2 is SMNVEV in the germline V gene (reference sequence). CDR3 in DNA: TGTGCCAGCAGTTTCCGACCTTACAATGAGCAGTTCTTC. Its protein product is CASSFRPYNEQFF.

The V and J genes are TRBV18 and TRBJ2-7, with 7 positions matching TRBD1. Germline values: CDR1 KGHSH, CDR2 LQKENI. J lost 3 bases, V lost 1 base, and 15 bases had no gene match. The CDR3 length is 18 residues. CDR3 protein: CASSPQLRDRVLGYEQYF. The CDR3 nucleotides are TGTGCCAGCTCACCACAGTTACGTGACAGGGTTCTGGGCTACGAGCAGTACTTC.

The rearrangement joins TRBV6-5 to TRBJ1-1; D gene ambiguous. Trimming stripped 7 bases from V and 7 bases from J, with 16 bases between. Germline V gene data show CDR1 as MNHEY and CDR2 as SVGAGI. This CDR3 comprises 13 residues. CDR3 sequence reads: CASNLREQLEAFF. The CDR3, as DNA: TGTGCCAGCAACTTGAGGGAACAGCTTGAAGCTTTCTTT.

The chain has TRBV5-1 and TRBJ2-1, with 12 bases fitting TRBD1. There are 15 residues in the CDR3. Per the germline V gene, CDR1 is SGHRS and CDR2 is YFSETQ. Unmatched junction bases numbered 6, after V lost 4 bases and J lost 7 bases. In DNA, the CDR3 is TGCGCCAGCAGCCCCGGGACAGGGGGCGTGAATGAGCAGTTCTTC. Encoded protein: CASSPGTGGVNEQFF. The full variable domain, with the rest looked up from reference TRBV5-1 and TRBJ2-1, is KAGVTQTPRYLIKTRGQQVTLSCSPISGHRSVSWYQQTPGQGLQFLFEYFSETQRNKGNFPGRFSGRQFSNSRSEMNVSTLELGDSALYLCASSPGTGGVNEQFFGPGTRLTVL.

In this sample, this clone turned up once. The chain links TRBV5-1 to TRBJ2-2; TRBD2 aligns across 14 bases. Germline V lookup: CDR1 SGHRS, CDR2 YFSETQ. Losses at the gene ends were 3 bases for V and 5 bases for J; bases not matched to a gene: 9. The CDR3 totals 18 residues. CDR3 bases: TGCGCCAGCAGCTCGGGACTAGCGGGAGCGAGTTGGACCGGGGAGCTGTTTTTT. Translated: CASSSGLAGASWTGELFF.

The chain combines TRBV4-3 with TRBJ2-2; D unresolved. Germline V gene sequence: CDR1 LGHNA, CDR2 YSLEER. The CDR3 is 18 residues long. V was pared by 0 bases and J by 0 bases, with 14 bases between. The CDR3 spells CASSQDGVSPSNTGELFF. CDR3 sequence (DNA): TGCGCCAGCAGCCAAGATGGGGTTTCCCCTTCGAACACCGGGGAGCTGTTTTTT.

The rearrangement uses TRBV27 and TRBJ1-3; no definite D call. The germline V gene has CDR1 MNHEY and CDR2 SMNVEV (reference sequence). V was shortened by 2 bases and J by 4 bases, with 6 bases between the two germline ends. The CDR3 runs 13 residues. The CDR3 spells CASSLQLGNTIYF. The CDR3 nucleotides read TGTGCCAGCAGTTTACAACTAGGAAACACCATATATTTT.

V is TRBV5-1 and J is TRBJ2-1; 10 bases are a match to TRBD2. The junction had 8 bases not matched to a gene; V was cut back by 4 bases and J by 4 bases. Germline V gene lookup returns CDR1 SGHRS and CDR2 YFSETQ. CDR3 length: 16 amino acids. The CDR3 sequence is CASSKTTSGVYNEQFF. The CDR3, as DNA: TGCGCCAGCAGCAAAACAACTAGCGGGGTTTACAATGAGCAGTTCTTC.

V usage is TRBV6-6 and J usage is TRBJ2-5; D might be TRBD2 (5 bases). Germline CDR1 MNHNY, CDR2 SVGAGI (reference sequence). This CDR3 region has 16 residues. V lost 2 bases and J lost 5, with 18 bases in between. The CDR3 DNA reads TGTGCCAGCAGTTACACTCGGGATATTGTGTTGGAGACCCAGTACTTC. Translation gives CASSYTRDIVLETQYF.

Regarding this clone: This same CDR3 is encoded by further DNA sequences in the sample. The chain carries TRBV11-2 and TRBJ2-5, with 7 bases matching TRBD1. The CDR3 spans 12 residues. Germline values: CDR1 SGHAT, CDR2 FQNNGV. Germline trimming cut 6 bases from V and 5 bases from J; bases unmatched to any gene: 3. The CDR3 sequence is CASSPTGETQYF. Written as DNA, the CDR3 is TGTGCCAGCAGTCCGACAGGGGAGACCCAGTACTTC.

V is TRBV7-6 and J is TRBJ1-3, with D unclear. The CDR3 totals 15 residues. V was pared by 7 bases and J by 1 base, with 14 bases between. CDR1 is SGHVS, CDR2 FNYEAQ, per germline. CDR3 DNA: TGTGCCAGCACCAATACCCCGGGGTCTGGAAACACCATATATTTT. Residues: CASTNTPGSGNTIYF.

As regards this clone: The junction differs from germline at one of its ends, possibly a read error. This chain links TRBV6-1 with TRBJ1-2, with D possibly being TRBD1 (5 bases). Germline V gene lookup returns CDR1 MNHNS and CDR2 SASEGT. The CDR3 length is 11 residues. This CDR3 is CASSVKGSNPF. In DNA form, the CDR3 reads TGTGCCAGCAGTGTCAAGGGGTCTAACCCTTTC.

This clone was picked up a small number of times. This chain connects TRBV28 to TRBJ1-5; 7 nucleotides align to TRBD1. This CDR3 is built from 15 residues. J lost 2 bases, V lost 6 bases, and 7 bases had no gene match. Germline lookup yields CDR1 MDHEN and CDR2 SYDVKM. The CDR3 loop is CASRLQGVGNQPQHF. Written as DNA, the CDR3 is TGTGCCAGCAGGTTGCAGGGGGTGGGCAATCAGCCCCAGCATTTT.

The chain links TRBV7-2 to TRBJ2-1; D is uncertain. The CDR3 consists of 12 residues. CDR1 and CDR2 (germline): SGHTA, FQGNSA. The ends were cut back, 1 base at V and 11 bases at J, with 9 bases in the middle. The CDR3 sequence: CASSLVVEKQFF. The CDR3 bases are TGTGCCAGCAGCTTAGTGGTGGAAAAGCAGTTCTTC.

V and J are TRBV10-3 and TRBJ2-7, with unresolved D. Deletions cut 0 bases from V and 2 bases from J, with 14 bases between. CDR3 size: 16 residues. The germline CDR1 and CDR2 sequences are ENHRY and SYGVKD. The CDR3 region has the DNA TGTGCCATCAGTGAGTCGGACGGAGCCCTTACCTACGAGCAGTACTTC. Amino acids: CAISESDGALTYEQYF.

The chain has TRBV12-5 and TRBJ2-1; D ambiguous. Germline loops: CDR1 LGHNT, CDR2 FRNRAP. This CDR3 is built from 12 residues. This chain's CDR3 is CASVRAYNEQFF. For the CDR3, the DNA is TGTGCCTCGGTAAGGGCGTACAATGAGCAGTTCTTC.

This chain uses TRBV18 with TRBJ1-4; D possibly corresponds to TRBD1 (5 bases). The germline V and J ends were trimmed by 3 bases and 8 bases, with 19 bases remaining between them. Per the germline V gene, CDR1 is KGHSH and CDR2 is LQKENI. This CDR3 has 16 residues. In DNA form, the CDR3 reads TGTGCCAGCTCACCGACAATCGGGGGGAGCGAGGAAAAACTGTTTTTT. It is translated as CASSPTIGGSEEKLFF.

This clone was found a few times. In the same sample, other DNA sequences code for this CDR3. CDR3 nucleotide sequence: TGCGCCAGCAGCTTGGGGGGATTGGGTTCACCCCTCCACTTT. It translates to CASSLGGLGSPLHF. The rearrangement joins TRBV5-1 to TRBJ1-6; D uncertain. V was pared by 0 bases and J by 9 bases, with 10 bases between. The germline V gene has CDR1 SGHRS and CDR2 YFSETQ. The CDR3 runs 14 residues.

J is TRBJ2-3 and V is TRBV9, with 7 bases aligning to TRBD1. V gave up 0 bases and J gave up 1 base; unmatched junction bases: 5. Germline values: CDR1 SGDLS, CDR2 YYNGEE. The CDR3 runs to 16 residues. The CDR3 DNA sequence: TGTGCCAGCAGCGTAGGGAGGACAGGACGCACAGATACGCAGTATTTT. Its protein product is CASSVGRTGRTDTQYF. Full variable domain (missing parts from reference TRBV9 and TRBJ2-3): DSGVTQTPKHLITATGQRVTLRCSPRSGDLSVYWYQQSLDQGLQFLIQYYNGEERAKGNILERFSAQQFPDLHSELNLSSLELGDSALYFCASSVGRTGRTDTQYFGPGTRLTVL.

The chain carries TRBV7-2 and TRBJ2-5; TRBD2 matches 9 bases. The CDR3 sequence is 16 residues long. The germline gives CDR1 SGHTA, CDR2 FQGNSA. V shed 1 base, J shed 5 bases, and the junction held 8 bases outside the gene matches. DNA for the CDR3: TGTGCCAGCAGCTTAGGACTAGCGGTTCTCGGGGAGACCCAGTACTTC. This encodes CASSLGLAVLGETQYF. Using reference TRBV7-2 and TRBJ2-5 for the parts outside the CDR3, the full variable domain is GAGVSQSPSNKVTEKGKDVELRCDPISGHTALYWYRQSLGQGLEFLIYFQGNSAPDKSGLPSDRFSAERTGGSVSTLTIQRTQQEDSAVYLCASSLGLAVLGETQYFGPGTRLLVL.